Detailed here is one T cell receptor (beta chain). Antigen specificity is unknown. This CDR3 has 12 amino acids. V shed 4 bases and J shed 6 bases, with 8 bases lying between them. Germline V gives CDR1 MNHEY, CDR2 SMNVEV (reference sequence). The sample comes from a study of blood T cells in healthy people across ages. General observations from the study: Long-lived donors exceeded aged donors in naive CD4+ cells and diversity. The study regarded diversity estimates from one million T cells as underestimates.

With a J-beta primer mix and a sample-barcoded 5' primer, a second PCR ran about 6 to 11 cycles. Researchers report that a template-switch adaptor with 12 random nucleotides tagged each cDNA molecule. In TCRdb, the 5' RACE reads were re-called with MiXCR into one record per CDR3 protein. The sample shows roughly 930,000 distinct CDR3 sequences, under 50% of them seen only once. This sequence joins TRBV27 and TRBJ2-3; D unclear. Sequences were obtained from blood. This clonotype was obtained from a young man in good health. The CDR3 loop reads CASSSIWDTQYF. CDR3 DNA: TGTGCCAGCAGTTCGATATGGGATACGCAGTATTTT.